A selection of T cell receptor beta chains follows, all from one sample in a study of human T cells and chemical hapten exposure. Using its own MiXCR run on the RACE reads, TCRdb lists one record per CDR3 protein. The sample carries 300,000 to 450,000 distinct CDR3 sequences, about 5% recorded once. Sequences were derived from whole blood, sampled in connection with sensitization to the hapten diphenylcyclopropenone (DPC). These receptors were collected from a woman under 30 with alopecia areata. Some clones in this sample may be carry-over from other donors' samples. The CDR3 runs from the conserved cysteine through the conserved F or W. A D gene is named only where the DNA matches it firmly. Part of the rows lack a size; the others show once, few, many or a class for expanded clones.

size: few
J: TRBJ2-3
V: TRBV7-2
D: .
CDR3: CASSSSGPF
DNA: TGTGCCAGCAGCTCTAGTGGTCCGTTT

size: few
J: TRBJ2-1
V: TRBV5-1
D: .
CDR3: CASSRNPGSYNEQFF
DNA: TGCGCCAGCAGCCGTAACCCGGGCTCCTACAATGAGCAGTTCTTC

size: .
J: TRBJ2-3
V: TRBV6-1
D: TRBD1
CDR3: CASSETGGLRMGGTDTQYF
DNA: TGTGCCAGCAGTGAAACAGGGGGGCTGCGTATGGGGGGCACAGATACGCAGTATTTT

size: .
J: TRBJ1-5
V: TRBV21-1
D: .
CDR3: CASSKEHRERGSNQPQHF
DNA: TGTGCCAGCAGCAAAGAGCACAGGGAGCGGGGTAGCAATCAGCCCCAGCATTTT

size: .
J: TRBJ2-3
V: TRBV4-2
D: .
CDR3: CASSQDRDSSTQYF
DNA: TGTGCCAGCAGCCAAGATCGGGATAGCTCTACGCAGTATTTT

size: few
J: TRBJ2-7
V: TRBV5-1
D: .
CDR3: CASSLVYAGNEQYF
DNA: TGCGCCAGCAGCTTGGTCTATGCGGGCAACGAGCAGTACTTC

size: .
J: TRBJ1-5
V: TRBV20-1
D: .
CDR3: CSARDRGTGSLPQHF
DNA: TGCAGTGCTAGAGATAGGGGTACCGGGAGTTTACCCCAGCATTTT

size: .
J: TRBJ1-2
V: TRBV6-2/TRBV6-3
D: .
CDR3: CASRLTAPNYGYTF
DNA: TGTGCCAGCAGACTTACTGCGCCTAACTATGGCTACACCTTC

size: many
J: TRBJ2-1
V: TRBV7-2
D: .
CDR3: CASSLVQSYNEQFF
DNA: TGTGCCAGCAGCTTAGTACAGTCCTACAATGAGCAGTTCTTC

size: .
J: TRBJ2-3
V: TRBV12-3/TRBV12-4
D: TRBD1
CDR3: CASRTLTGSDTQYF
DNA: TGTGCCAGCAGGACCTTGACAGGGTCAGATACGCAGTATTTT

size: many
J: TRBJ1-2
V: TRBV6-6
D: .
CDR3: CASSYSTGRSGYGYTF
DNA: TGTGCCAGCAGTTACTCGACTGGCAGGTCAGGCTATGGCTACACCTTC

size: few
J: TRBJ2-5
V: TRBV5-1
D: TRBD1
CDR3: CASLHLVQGAGETQYF
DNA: TGCGCCAGCTTGCACTTAGTACAGGGGGCTGGTGAGACCCAGTACTTC

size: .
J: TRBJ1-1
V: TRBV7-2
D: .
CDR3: CASSPTAWAEAFF
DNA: TGTGCCAGCAGCCCCACCGCATGGGCTGAAGCTTTCTTT

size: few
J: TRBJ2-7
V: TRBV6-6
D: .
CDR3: CASSGGRGPYEQYF
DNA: TGTGCCAGCAGTGGCGGCAGGGGCCCCTACGAGCAGTACTTC

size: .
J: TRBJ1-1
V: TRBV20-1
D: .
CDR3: CSVGRKREAFF
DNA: TGCAGTGTAGGGAGGAAACGTGAAGCTTTCTTT

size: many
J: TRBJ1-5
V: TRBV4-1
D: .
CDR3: CASSQGHGGIISNQPQHF
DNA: TGCGCCAGCAGCCAAGGCCACGGCGGTATCATCAGCAATCAGCCCCAGCATTTT

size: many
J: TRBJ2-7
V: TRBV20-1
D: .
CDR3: CSARRTTPGGQYF
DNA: TGCAGTGCTAGACGGACTACTCCAGGTGGGCAGTACTTC

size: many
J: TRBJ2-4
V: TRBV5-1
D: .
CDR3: CASSLTLAKNIQYF
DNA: TGTGCCAGCAGTTTGACCCTAGCCAAAAACATTCAGTACTTC

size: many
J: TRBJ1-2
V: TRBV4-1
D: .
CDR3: CASSQAGRGGSAANYGYTF
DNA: TGCGCCAGCAGCCAGGCGGGGAGAGGAGGCTCAGCAGCTAACTATGGCTACACCTTC

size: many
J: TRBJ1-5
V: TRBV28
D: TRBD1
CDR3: CASLSIPGTVGPQHF
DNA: TGTGCCAGCCTGTCCATCCCCGGGACAGTTGGGCCCCAGCATTTT

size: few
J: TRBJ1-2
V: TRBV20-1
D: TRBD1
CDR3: CSATDRFKGNYGYTF
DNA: TGCAGTGCCACGGACAGGTTTAAGGGCAACTATGGCTACACCTTC

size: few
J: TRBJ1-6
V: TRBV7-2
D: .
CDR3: CASSRDTAYNSPLHF
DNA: TGTGCCAGCAGCCGGGACACAGCGTATAATTCACCCCTCCACTTT

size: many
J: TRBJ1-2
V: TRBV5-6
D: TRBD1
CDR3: CASRREDREFGYTF
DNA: TGTGCCAGCAGACGAGAAGACAGGGAATTCGGCTACACCTTC

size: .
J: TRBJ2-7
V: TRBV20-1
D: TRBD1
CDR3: CSARDSKLDRGPEQYF
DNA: TGCAGTGCTAGAGATTCGAAATTGGACAGGGGTCCCGAGCAGTACTTC

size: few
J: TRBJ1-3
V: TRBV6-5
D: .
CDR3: CASSSAGNTIYF
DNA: TGTGCCAGCAGTTCGGCCGGAAACACCATATATTTT

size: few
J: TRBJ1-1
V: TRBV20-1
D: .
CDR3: CSARGTSMNTEAFF
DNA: TGCAGTGCTAGAGGGACATCCATGAACACTGAAGCTTTCTTT

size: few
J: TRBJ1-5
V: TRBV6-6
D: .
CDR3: CASSSDGYSNQPQHF
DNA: TGTGCCAGCAGTTCGGACGGCTATAGCAATCAGCCCCAGCATTTT

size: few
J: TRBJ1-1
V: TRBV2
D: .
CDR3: CASSEQGTMNTEAFF
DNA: TGTGCCAGCAGTGAGCAGGGGACCATGAACACTGAAGCTTTCTTT

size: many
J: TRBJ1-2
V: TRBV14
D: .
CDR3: CASSQVQNYGYTF
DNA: TGTGCCAGCAGCCAAGTACAGAACTATGGCTACACCTTC

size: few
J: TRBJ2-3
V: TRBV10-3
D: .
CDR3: CAIALPAGPDTQYF
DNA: TGTGCCATCGCCCTCCCGGCGGGGCCAGATACGCAGTATTTT

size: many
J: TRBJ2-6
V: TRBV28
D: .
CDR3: CASSAPGSGANVLTF
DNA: TGTGCCAGCAGTGCCCCAGGCTCTGGGGCCAACGTCCTGACTTTC

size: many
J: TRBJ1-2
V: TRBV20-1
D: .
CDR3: CSAKSREGYTF
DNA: TGCAGTGCCAAATCCCGGGAAGGCTACACCTTC

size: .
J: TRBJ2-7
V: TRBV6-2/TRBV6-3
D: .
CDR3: CASSYSARLGYEQYF
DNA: TGTGCCAGCAGTTACTCGGCGAGACTCGGATACGAGCAGTACTTC

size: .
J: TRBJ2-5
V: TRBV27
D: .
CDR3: CASSLNDEETQYF
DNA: TGTGCCAGCAGTTTAAATGACGAGGAGACCCAGTACTTC

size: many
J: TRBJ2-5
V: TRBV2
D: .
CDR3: CASGRDYLQETQYF
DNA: TGTGCCAGCGGTCGAGACTACCTCCAAGAGACCCAGTACTTC

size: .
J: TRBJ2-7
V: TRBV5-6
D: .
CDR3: CASSLSPGGAYEQYF
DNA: TGTGCCAGCAGCTTGTCCCCAGGCGGGGCATACGAGCAGTACTTC

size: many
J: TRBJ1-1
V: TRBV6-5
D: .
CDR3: CASSFQGFQEAFF
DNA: TGTGCCAGCAGTTTTCAGGGATTCCAAGAAGCTTTCTTT

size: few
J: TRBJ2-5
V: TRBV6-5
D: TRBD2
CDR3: CASSGEAGGPETQYF
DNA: TGTGCCAGCAGTGGGGAAGCGGGGGGCCCGGAGACCCAGTACTTC

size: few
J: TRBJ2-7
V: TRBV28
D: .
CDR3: CASRVRDFYYEQYF
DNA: TGTGCCAGCAGAGTCCGGGACTTTTACTACGAGCAGTACTTC

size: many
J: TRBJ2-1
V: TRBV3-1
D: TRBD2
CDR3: CASSSRTSYNEQFF
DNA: TGTGCCAGCAGCTCCCGGACTAGCTACAATGAGCAGTTCTTC

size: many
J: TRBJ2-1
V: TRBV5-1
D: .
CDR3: CASSLFTGTNEQFF
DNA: TGCGCCAGCAGCTTGTTCACAGGGACCAATGAGCAGTTCTTC

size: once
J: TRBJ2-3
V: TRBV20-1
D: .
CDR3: CSASVPGSTDTQYF
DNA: TGCAGTGCTTCGGTCCCGGGAAGTACAGATACGCAGTATTTT

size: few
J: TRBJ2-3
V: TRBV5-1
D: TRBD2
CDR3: CASSLARSGGAVDTQYF
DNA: TGCGCCAGCAGCTTGGCCCGGAGCGGGGGGGCCGTAGATACGCAGTATTTT

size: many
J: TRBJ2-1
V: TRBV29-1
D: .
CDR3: CSAAPSGLNEQFF
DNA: TGCAGCGCGGCCCCCAGCGGACTCAATGAGCAGTTCTTC

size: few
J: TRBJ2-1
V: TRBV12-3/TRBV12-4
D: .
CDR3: CATRRGGSYNEQFF
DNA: TGTGCCACCAGGAGGGGGGGGTCCTACAATGAGCAGTTCTTC

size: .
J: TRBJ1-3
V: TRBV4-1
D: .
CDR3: CASSQEGAASSGNTIYF
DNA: TGCGCCAGCAGCCAAGAGGGCGCAGCCTCCTCTGGAAACACCATATATTTT

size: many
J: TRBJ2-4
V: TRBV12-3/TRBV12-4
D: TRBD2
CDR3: CASSEVSGGVQYF
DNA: TGTGCCAGCAGTGAAGTTAGCGGGGGGGTTCAGTACTTC

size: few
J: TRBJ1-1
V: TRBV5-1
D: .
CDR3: CASSVTASTEAFF
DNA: TGCGCCAGCAGCGTGACAGCGAGTACTGAAGCTTTCTTT

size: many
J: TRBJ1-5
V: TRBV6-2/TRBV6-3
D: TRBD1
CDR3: CASRGLTGLHQPQHF
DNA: TGTGCCAGCAGGGGCCTGACAGGGTTGCATCAGCCCCAGCATTTT

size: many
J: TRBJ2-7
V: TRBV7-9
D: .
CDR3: CASSYPVGGSRSYEQYF
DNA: TGTGCCAGCAGCTATCCGGTGGGGGGCTCGCGTTCCTACGAGCAGTACTTC

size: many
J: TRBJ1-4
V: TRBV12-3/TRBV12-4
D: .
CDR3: CASSLATAYEVFEKLFF
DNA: TGTGCCAGCAGTTTAGCGACAGCCTACGAGGTTTTCGAAAAACTGTTTTTT

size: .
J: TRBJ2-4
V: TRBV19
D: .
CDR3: CASTSSKNIQYF
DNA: TGTGCCAGTACCTCCTCCAAAAACATTCAGTACTTC

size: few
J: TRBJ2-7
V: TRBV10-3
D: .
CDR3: CAISRQDPYEQYF
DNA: TGTGCCATCAGCCGACAGGACCCCTACGAGCAGTACTTC

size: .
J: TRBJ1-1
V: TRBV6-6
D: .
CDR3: CASSYRTAPTEAFF
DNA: TGTGCCAGCAGTTATCGAACGGCGCCCACTGAAGCTTTCTTT

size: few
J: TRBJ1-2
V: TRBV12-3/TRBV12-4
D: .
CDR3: CASSPTPTGNGGYTF
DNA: TGTGCCAGCAGTCCAACCCCAACAGGGAACGGTGGCTACACCTTC

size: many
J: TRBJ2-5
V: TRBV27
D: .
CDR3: CASRAGLFEETQYF
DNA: TGTGCCAGCAGGGCTGGACTTTTTGAAGAGACCCAGTACTTC

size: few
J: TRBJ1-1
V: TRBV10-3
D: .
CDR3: CAISESIGDTEAFF
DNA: TGTGCCATCAGTGAGTCGATCGGGGACACTGAAGCTTTCTTT

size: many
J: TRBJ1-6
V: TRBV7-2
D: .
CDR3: CASSLTDYNSPLHF
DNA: TGTGCCAGCAGCTTGACAGATTATAATTCACCCCTCCACTTT

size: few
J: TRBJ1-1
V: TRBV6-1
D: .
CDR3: CASKRGGFDTEAFF
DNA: TGTGCCAGCAAGCGGGGCGGGTTCGACACTGAAGCTTTCTTT